This T cell receptor (beta chain) was captured by sequencing in a study of PD-1 blockade in classical Hodgkin lymphoma (TCRdb year 2020). Notes on the research overall: Nivolumab dosing was 3 mg/kg intravenously every 2 weeks, continuing until either disease progression or unacceptable toxicity. To define a peripheral blood immune signature of response to PD-1 blockade in classical Hodgkin lymphoma, the study combined TCR beta sequencing with CyTOF. The study at large found these results: Baseline diversity similar to that of newly diagnosed patients was observed in trial patients achieving complete response, whereas significantly lower diversity was observed in partial responders and progressors. Diversity was lower in patients who began nivolumab less than 1 year after ASCT, so these patients were left out of later analyses to avoid confounding by immune reconstitution. Baseline TCR diversity was reported to be lower in newly diagnosed patients than in healthy donors and to be lower still in relapsed/refractory patients. CD4+ but not CD8+ TCR diversity rose significantly by C4D1 (p=0.0027 vs p=0.16), most apparent in complete responders (p=0.02). The study was limited to a single clinical trial cohort, and causes of repertoire differences, possibly disease activity or prior therapy, remained undefined.

The sample's time point label, in plain terms: cycle 4 day 1 (C4D1), after five to seven weeks of nivolumab. All trial patients had relapsed after autologous stem cell transplantation, with cohorts A, B and C differing in prior brentuximab vedotin exposure. CD4+ T cells were purified from thawed PBMCs by magnetic negative selection with a Miltenyi CD4+ T cell isolation kit. The trial cohort included around 60 patients with relapsed/refractory classical Hodgkin lymphoma, and each patient had a best overall response of complete response, partial response or progressive disease. In the multi-cohort phase II CheckMate 205 trial, trial patients received single-agent nivolumab. Best overall response was determined by an independent review committee according to the 2007 International Working Group response criteria. Trial PBMCs were collected just before the start of nivolumab (C1D1) and during therapy at cycle 2 day 1 and cycle 4 day 1. Peripheral blood was collected in 8 mL Vacutainer Cell Preparation Tubes, from which PBMCs were isolated by centrifugation and then cryopreserved. Purified CD4+ and CD8+ fractions were prepared only for cases with an additional available PBMC sample. Magnetically labelled cells were depleted on LS columns in a quadroMACS separator, and the flow-through was collected as the purified fraction.

As regards this clone: Its antigen remains undetermined. No per-base quality is available; no much larger clone lies one base away.

Genomic DNA was isolated using the Qiagen DNeasy kit from unsorted PBMCs as well as from negatively selected CD4+ and CD8+ fractions. TCR beta CDR3 regions were subjected to amplification by immunoSEQ multiplex PCR with primers that anneal to V and J segments. Amplification bias was minimized using a synthetic immune receptor repertoire, and residual bias was removed computationally after sequencing. Per the original workflow: Custom Python scripts were used to quantify repertoire diversity as the Shannon entropy index. Unsorted, CD4+ and CD8+ repertoires were analyzed separately, except in combined analyses where CD4+ and CD8+ sequences were merged in silico. A clone counted as expanded when the clone's frequency after treatment rose at least 2-fold relative to C1D1, and clones undetected at baseline were given a pseudocount of 0.5. Clones with 0 or 1 copy at C1D1 were defined as singleton clones, while clones with 2 or more copies were defined as non-singleton clones. By matching protein sequences in sorted samples from the same patient, clones expanded in unsorted samples were annotated as CD4+, CD8+ or unknown. Wilcoxon tests on paired samples were used to test changes in diversity from C1D1 to C4D1. Held by TCRdb, this immuneACCESS table contains in-frame sequences only and omits some clones. Under half of the omission traces to an unresolved V gene where checked; the cause of the rest is unknown. V and J calls plus clone size are reproduced from that table; the DNA served to infer D and trimming. The sample yields around 37,000 clones; about 90% were counted once. The ten largest account for about 0.31% of the sample.

There are 16 amino acids in the CDR3, from cysteine to phenylalanine inclusive. The only DNA kept is the CDR3, 48 bases in frame from the first base. V ends up 5 bases short and J 2 bases short, with an unmatched junction base count of 5. The germline V gene supplies CDR1 LGHNA and CDR2 YNFKEQ. The TCR sequence derives from a human donor with classical Hodgkin lymphoma. The rearranged chain carries TRBV4-2 and TRBJ2-3, with 12 bases matching TRBD2. This specimen was CD4+ T cells from blood, taken before the fourth cycle of nivolumab. In nucleotides, the sequence is TGTGCCAGCAGCACGCGGACTAGCGGGACCACAGATACGCAGTATTTT. It is translated as CASSTRTSGTTDTQYF.